The rows below give T cell receptor beta chains drawn from one sample of a study of blood T cells in healthy people across ages. TCRdb analysed the 5' RACE reads with MiXCR anew, one entry per CDR3 protein. The sample records hundreds of thousands of distinct CDR3 sequences, 55% to 65% being singletons. Specimen: blood. These receptors all come from a man aged 25-40 years in good health. The CDR3 runs from the conserved cysteine through the conserved F or W. The D gene is left open where the match is weak. Part of the rows lack a size; the others show once, few, many or a class for expanded clones.

D gene	J gene	clone size	V gene	CDR3 protein	CDR3 DNA
.	TRBJ2-2	.	TRBV12-5	CASGLWGPTNTGELFF	TGTGCTAGTGGTTTGTGGGGACCTACGAACACCGGGGAGCTGTTTTTT
TRBD1	TRBJ1-5	.	TRBV3-1	CASSPYRGNQPQHF	TGTGCCAGCAGCCCTTACAGGGGGAATCAGCCCCAGCATTTT
TRBD2	TRBJ2-3	.	TRBV20-1	CSARGLAGGASTDTQYF	TGCAGTGCTAGAGGACTAGCGGGGGGGGCTAGCACAGATACGCAGTATTTT
TRBD2	TRBJ2-3	.	TRBV7-9	CATRGGLSTDTQYF	TGTGCCACCCGGGGGGGACTTAGCACAGATACGCAGTATTTT
TRBD1	TRBJ2-7	.	TRBV7-3	CASSLGGQGAGEQYF	TGTGCCAGCAGCTTAGGCGGACAGGGGGCTGGCGAGCAGTACTTC
TRBD2	TRBJ2-7	.	TRBV20-1	CSARDWGGGAYEQYF	TGCAGTGCTAGAGATTGGGGCGGGGGAGCCTACGAGCAGTACTTC
.	TRBJ2-1	.	TRBV20-1	CSALPGPRRNEQFF	TGCAGTGCTCTCCCGGGACCGCGACGGAATGAGCAGTTCTTC
.	TRBJ2-3	few	TRBV5-5	CASSQQYF	TGTGCCAGCAGCCAACAGTATTTT
.	TRBJ1-6	.	TRBV14	CTSRQVDNSPLHF	TGTACCAGCAGACAAGTGGACAATTCACCCCTCCACTTT
.	TRBJ2-3	.	TRBV20-1	CSAGTGEDTDTQYF	TGCAGTGCAGGGACGGGGGAGGATACAGATACGCAGTATTTT
.	TRBJ2-7	.	TRBV29-1	CSVEASGTPYEQYF	TGCAGCGTTGAAGCCTCGGGGACCCCCTACGAGCAGTACTTC
TRBD2	TRBJ2-5	.	TRBV11-2	CASSLFGLAGTQETQYF	TGTGCCAGCAGCTTATTCGGACTAGCGGGCACCCAAGAGACCCAGTACTTC
.	TRBJ2-1	few	TRBV29-1	CSVSGLRQFF	TGCAGCGTTTCAGGATTGAGGCAGTTCTTC
TRBD1	TRBJ2-4	.	TRBV20-1	CSARTTGVGSIQYF	TGCAGTGCTAGGACGACAGGGGTGGGAAGCATTCAGTACTTC
TRBD1	TRBJ1-4	few	TRBV7-2	CASSPDRGRNEKLFF	TGTGCCAGCAGCCCTGACAGGGGGAGGAATGAAAAACTGTTTTTT
.	TRBJ2-5	once	TRBV27	CAISPQLGTPTGETQYF	TGTGCCATCAGTCCACAACTCGGGACTCCTACCGGGGAGACCCAGTACTTC
TRBD2	TRBJ2-1	few	TRBV5-1	CASSGLAGVENEQFF	TGCGCCAGCAGCGGACTAGCGGGGGTTGAAAATGAGCAGTTCTTC
TRBD2	TRBJ2-5	.	TRBV6-1	CASSPLTGAGGLKETQYF	TGTGCCAGCAGTCCCTTAACGGGAGCGGGAGGGTTAAAAGAGACCCAGTACTTC
.	TRBJ2-7	few	TRBV7-2	CASSFQSGAAGSYEQYF	TGTGCCAGCAGCTTCCAGAGTGGGGCGGCGGGATCCTACGAGCAGTACTTC
.	TRBJ2-1	.	TRBV4-2	CASSQVLQLSSYNEQFF	TGTGCCAGCAGCCAAGTATTGCAGTTGAGCTCCTACAATGAGCAGTTCTTC
TRBD1	TRBJ2-7	.	TRBV4-2	CASSQDTDRGIPYEQYF	TGTGCCAGCAGCCAAGACACGGACAGGGGGATCCCCTACGAGCAGTACTTC
TRBD1	TRBJ1-2	.	TRBV16	CASSPSGTGNNGYTF	TGTGCCAGCAGCCCCTCCGGGACAGGGAACAATGGCTACACCTTC
.	TRBJ1-3	.	TRBV6-5	CASSDSYSGNTIYF	TGTGCCAGCAGCGACAGCTACTCTGGAAACACCATATATTTT
.	TRBJ2-1	.	TRBV4-3	CASSQDGRRGEGEQFF	TGCGCCAGCAGCCAAGATGGGCGTCGAGGAGAAGGCGAGCAGTTCTTC
.	TRBJ2-7	.	TRBV20-1	CSARRFSEQYF	TGCAGTGCTAGGAGGTTCAGCGAGCAGTACTTC
.	TRBJ2-1	.	TRBV4-3	CASSQDLGQGRLNEQFF	TGCGCCAGCAGCCAAGATTTAGGGCAGGGAAGGCTCAATGAGCAGTTCTTC
TRBD1	TRBJ2-4	once	TRBV20-1	CSASGTGENIQYF	TGCAGTGCTAGCGGGACAGGGGAAAACATTCAGTACTTC
.	TRBJ2-5	few	TRBV9	CASSRVEETQYF	TGTGCCAGCAGTCGGGTGGAAGAGACCCAGTACTTC
TRBD1	TRBJ2-7	many	TRBV29-1	CSVRPPGTGGDEQYF	TGCAGCGTTAGACCTCCCGGGACAGGGGGCGACGAGCAGTACTTC
TRBD2	TRBJ2-1	.	TRBV20-1	CSASGRGRGAYNEQFF	TGCAGTGCTAGTGGGCGGGGGAGGGGCGCCTACAATGAGCAGTTCTTC
TRBD2	TRBJ2-7	once	TRBV6-6	CASSFPGTSGGSYEQYF	TGTGCCAGCAGTTTCCCCGGGACTAGCGGGGGCAGCTACGAGCAGTACTTC
.	TRBJ2-5	many	TRBV20-1	CSASGVGETQYF	TGCAGTGCGTCGGGCGTGGGAGAGACCCAGTACTTC
TRBD2	TRBJ2-3	.	TRBV7-8	CASSPDGGAEVAQYF	TGTGCCAGCAGCCCGGACGGGGGGGCGGAGGTCGCGCAGTATTTT
TRBD2	TRBJ2-3	.	TRBV4-1	CASSQVPPSGTDTQYF	TGCGCCAGCAGCCAAGTTCCGCCTAGCGGGACAGATACGCAGTATTTT
.	TRBJ2-3	once	TRBV25-1	CASRSTSNTDTQYF	TGTGCCAGCAGATCGACAAGCAACACAGATACGCAGTATTTT
.	TRBJ2-7	few	TRBV20-1	CSASAGDPYEQYF	TGCAGTGCTAGTGCTGGGGACCCCTACGAGCAGTACTTC
.	TRBJ2-6	few	TRBV6-5	CASSFSQHSGANVLTF	TGTGCCAGCAGTTTTTCGCAGCACTCTGGGGCCAACGTCCTGACTTTC
.	TRBJ2-3	.	TRBV12-3/TRBV12-4	CASSPGREMQYF	TGTGCCAGCAGTCCCGGACGGGAGATGCAGTATTTT
.	TRBJ2-3	many	TRBV11-3	CASSSGPGTDTQYF	TGTGCCAGCAGCTCGGGACCAGGCACAGATACGCAGTATTTT
.	TRBJ2-1	.	TRBV14	CASSQVASYEQFF	TGTGCCAGCAGCCAAGTGGCGAGCTATGAGCAGTTCTTC
.	TRBJ2-7	.	TRBV12-3/TRBV12-4	CASSYTASYEQYF	TGTGCCAGCAGTTATACAGCTTCGTACGAGCAGTACTTC
TRBD1	TRBJ1-5	few	TRBV12-3/TRBV12-4	CASRRDRGGQPQHF	TGTGCCAGCAGACGGGACAGGGGCGGTCAGCCCCAGCATTTT
.	TRBJ2-6	.	TRBV3-1	CASSQVAAALDVLTF	TGTGCCAGCAGCCAAGTCGCGGCGGCTCTAGACGTCCTGACTTTC
TRBD2	TRBJ2-1	.	TRBV4-3	CASSQASGGGYDEQFF	TGCGCCAGCAGCCAGGCCTCCGGCGGGGGATACGATGAGCAGTTCTTC
.	TRBJ2-1	few	TRBV5-1	CASSLRQGEGEQFF	TGCGCCAGCAGCTTGAGGCAGGGGGAGGGTGAGCAGTTCTTC
.	TRBJ1-1	.	TRBV7-2	CASSLESLYDSNTEAFF	TGTGCCAGCAGCTTAGAATCGTTGTATGATTCGAACACTGAAGCTTTCTTT
.	TRBJ2-1	.	TRBV10-3	CALGVDSNEQFF	TGTGCCCTCGGTGTGGACAGCAATGAGCAGTTCTTC
.	TRBJ2-7	.	TRBV7-9	CASSLRPRPYEQYF	TGTGCCAGCAGCTTACGGCCCAGGCCCTACGAGCAGTACTTC
.	TRBJ2-7	.	TRBV12-3/TRBV12-4	CASSLYLSYEQYF	TGTGCCAGCAGTTTGTACCTCTCCTACGAGCAGTACTTC
TRBD1	TRBJ1-5	.	TRBV6-2/TRBV6-3	CASNDRVEQPQHF	TGTGCCAGCAACGACAGGGTGGAGCAGCCCCAGCATTTT
.	TRBJ2-5	.	TRBV20-1	CSARASLGTQYF	TGCAGTGCTAGAGCCTCCTTGGGGACCCAGTACTTC
TRBD1	TRBJ2-1	.	TRBV19	CASSTGQGGSYNEQFF	TGTGCCAGTAGTACGGGACAGGGGGGGTCCTACAATGAGCAGTTCTTC
.	TRBJ2-6	.	TRBV20-1	CSAQGVGGAGANVLTF	TGCAGTGCCCAAGGCGTGGGAGGAGCTGGGGCCAACGTCCTGACTTTC
TRBD2	TRBJ2-1	.	TRBV4-1	CASSPRGSGGINNEQFF	TGCGCCAGCAGCCCCCGGGGGAGCGGGGGGATCAACAATGAGCAGTTCTTC
.	TRBJ1-2	few	TRBV6-5	CASSYSRPGEGNYGYTF	TGTGCCAGCAGTTACTCGAGACCAGGGGAAGGGAACTATGGCTACACCTTC
TRBD2	TRBJ2-1	.	TRBV10-3	CAISAPKGLEGNEQFF	TGTGCCATCAGTGCGCCAAAGGGACTAGAGGGCAATGAGCAGTTCTTC
.	TRBJ2-1	.	TRBV25-1	CASSVCGTGSYNEQFF	TGTGCCAGCAGTGTCTGCGGGACCGGCTCCTACAATGAGCAGTTCTTC
.	TRBJ1-2	few	TRBV12-3/TRBV12-4	CASSQQENYGYTF	TGTGCCAGCAGCCAACAGGAGAACTATGGCTACACCTTC
.	TRBJ2-7	.	TRBV7-2	CASSFSPQAREQYF	TGTGCCAGCAGCTTTTCTCCCCAGGCCCGCGAGCAGTACTTC
.	TRBJ1-1	.	TRBV5-6	CASSPYRDFPVLNTEAFF	TGTGCCAGCAGCCCCTACAGGGACTTCCCAGTCCTGAACACTGAAGCTTTCTTT